This TCR beta chain was recovered during a study of OX40 agonist ivuxolimab in advanced cancers. Overall study context: Enrollees could have had prior anti-PD-1, anti-PD-L1 or anti-CTLA-4 therapy, which 40% to 45% had received. Three patients had partial responses: one hepatocellular carcinoma, two cutaneous melanoma. Study observations and caveats: Both CD4+ and CD8+ T cell populations in blood had undergone clonal expansion by week 6 at 0.1 to 3.0 mg/kg. Determination of antigen specificity was not performed for the expanded peripheral T cells.

Germline assignment: CDR1 SGHAT and CDR2 FQNNGV. This CDR3 region has 15 residues. V was pared by 2 bases and J by 7 bases, with 14 bases between. With respect to this clone: Its antigen is undetermined.

Data came from immunoSEQ multiplex PCR; TCRdb stores just in-frame clones and leaves some out. The table records 30,000 to 40,000 clones, approximately 90% of them present only once. This clonotype was obtained from an adult with an advanced solid tumor such as melanoma, head and neck, liver or kidney cancer. The sequences come from CD4+ or CD8+ T cells sorted from blood, collected in a trial of the OX40 agonist ivuxolimab. This rearrangement joins TRBV11-2 to TRBJ2-2, with TRBD1 as a possible D gene (6 bases). The CDR3 DNA follows: TGTGCCAGCAGCTTATACCAGGGGCTTGGCGGGGAGCTGTTTTTT. Amino acid sequence: CASSLYQGLGGELFF. The entire variable domain, with the rest obtained from reference TRBV11-2 and TRBJ2-2, is as follows: EAGVAQSPRYKIIEKRQSVAFWCNPISGHATLYWYQQILGQGPKLLIQFQNNGVVDDSQLPKDRFSAERLKGVDSTLKIQPAKLEDSAVYLCASSLYQGLGGELFFGEGSRLTVL.